The table lists the clone carrying this T cell receptor beta chain with many counts. The data originate from a study of response to subunit inactivated influenza vaccine. TCRdb reprocessed the RT-PCR reads via MiXCR and lists one record per CDR3 protein. The sample has about 570,000 distinct CDR3 sequences, about 11% seen once. CDR3 length: 21 amino acids. V lost 2 bases and J 0 bases, leaving 28 bases between the germline ends. These data were also reused for a study on T cells expressing NK-cell markers. As reported in that work: 5'RACE template switching built TCR beta cDNA with unique molecular identifiers. NKG2C+ dominant clonotype frequencies in about 6 donors were about 1.0-7.0% of CD8+ T cells. HCMV specificity of the expanded NKG2C+ T cell clones stayed unclear.

This TCR came from a man aged 50-59 years who received an inactivated influenza vaccine. The sequenced sample was PBMCs from blood, obtained on the day of vaccination. This rearrangement joins TRBV12-3 or TRBV12-4 to TRBJ1-2; D possibly corresponds to TRBD1 (5 bases). CDR3 loop: CASSLSSGRPTVANSNYGYTF. CDR3 DNA: TGTGCCAGCAGTTTAAGCTCAGGGAGGCCAACCGTGGCCAACTCTAACTATGGCTACACCTTC.